This entry concerns a single T cell receptor (beta chain). Its antigen has not been determined. Qualities for individual bases were not recorded, and no much larger clone is one base off. Reading the germline V gene gives CDR1 SQVTM and CDR2 ANQGSEA. V and J lose 7 bases and 0 bases, and a span of 13 bases separates them. CDR3 length: 14 amino acids, cysteine to phenylalanine. The kept DNA is CDR3 alone, 42 bases in frame from the first base. Libraries were built with RACE. Sequencing was carried out with a NextSeq 500. During library preparation, unique molecular identifiers were attached to individual cDNA molecules so that TCRs could be counted in a quantitative, reproducible way. Both TCR alpha and TCR beta chains were sequenced from each blood RNA sample. Concerning the study's data processing: Samples had a median of roughly 98,000 TCRs, with a range from roughly 23,224 to 700,000. The Decombinator software suite was used to annotate V, J and CDR3 in the TCR reads. To make PS versus PT1 abundance plots, every sample was subsampled to the same number of TCRs (28,000). Expanded TCRs were defined as absent before sensitization and observed at least eight times at the 2-week time point. TCRdb took the public reads, trimmed them with fastp at Q25, ran MiXCR for clone calling and kept in-frame beta chains. Every CDR3 protein is listed once, alongside the most common genes and DNA of its rows. These V and J calls derive from TCRdb rather than the authors' analysis. This sample holds tens of thousands of distinct CDR3 sequences; 9.8% were observed only once. 3.3% of the sample belongs to the ten largest clones.

This entry is derived from a study of human T cells and chemical hapten exposure (dated by TCRdb to 2020 to 2022). Background on the whole study: For sensitization, 2% DPC in acetone was applied to a 2 cm by 2 cm area of upper inner arm skin. The libraries were sequenced as a pool, and the TCR yield per sample differed mostly because of small variations in library volumes within the pool. Blood samples were taken from patients before sensitization (week 0) and at 2, 6 and about 24 weeks after DPC sensitization. Blood for TCR sequencing was provided by twenty-nine alopecia patients at one to four time points (pre-sensitization, 2, 6 and 24 weeks). Throughout the study period of roughly 24 weeks, patients also received therapeutic DPC doses to the scalp every week. The study tracked peripheral blood TCR repertoire changes in vivo during primary and secondary sensitization to the hapten diphenylcyclopropenone (DPC) in alopecia patients. The mostly female patient cohort included alopecia areata with under or over 50% scalp involvement, alopecia totalis and alopecia universalis. Patch testing was performed on the upper back with Finn chambers containing 0.01% DPC, and the patch tests were scored after 6 days according to International Contact Dermatitis Research Group standards. Overall study results and their limits: Alopecia, a presumed autoimmune disease, was present in all patients, so the immune response of the patients might differ from that of healthy individuals. The number of PT1 expanded TCRs positively correlated with patch test score, significant at thresholds 8, 16 and 32 but not 4. Compared with pre-sensitization or healthy control sets, expanded TCRs formed significantly more large CDR3 similarity clusters, which is consistent with antigen-driven responses. Repeated subsampling changed both the strength of the expansion versus patch-test correlation and the threshold at which the correlation became significant. DPC sensitization did not change the number of TCRs with a frequency above 1 in 1000, and there was no evidence of changes in global repertoire structure.

Sample time point, as interpreted from the label and publication: patch test 1, 2 weeks after DPC sensitization. The treatment or condition label for this specimen denotes: therapeutic diphenylcyclopropenone sensitization with weekly scalp DPC. Blood at each patch-test visit was drawn before the patch test was applied. Eligible patients were aged 18 to 70, diagnosed with alopecia, deemed suitable for DPC therapy, and excluded if pregnant. Unfractionated whole blood was collected in Tempus Blood RNA tubes, and total RNA was extracted from that blood. The sequence came from a woman aged 40 to 49 with alopecia areata. Some clones in this sample may be carry-over from other donors' samples. The sequenced sample was whole blood, obtained in connection with sensitization to the hapten diphenylcyclopropenone (DPC). The chain uses TRBV29-1 and TRBJ1-5; perhaps TRBD1 is the D gene, with 6 bases matching. The CDR3 reads CSGRQDDSNQPQHF. The base sequence is TGCAGCGGCCGACAGGACGATAGCAATCAGCCCCAGCATTTT.